Listed below are T cell receptor beta chains from one sample, sequenced in a study of vaccination and CD4 T cells after COVID-19. TCRdb used MiXCR to reprocess the PCR reads, holding one entry per CDR3 protein. This table has about 20,000 distinct CDR3 sequences, about 66% appearing once. These receptors are not linked to any known antigen. Sequencing used CD4+ T cells from blood, cultured in vitro. The receptors shown here come from a human donor who had recovered from COVID-19. The CDR3 runs from the conserved cysteine through the conserved F or W. The D gene is left open where the match is weak. Where a row states a size, it is once, few, many or the class of an expanded clone; other rows omit it.

d_gene	j_gene	v_gene	abundance	CDR3aa	CDR3nt
.	TRBJ1-1	TRBV2	.	CASSPLTGNTEAFF	TGTGCCAGCAGTCCCCTAACAGGGAACACTGAAGCTTTCTTT
.	TRBJ2-7	TRBV18	.	CASSPIGNYEQYF	TGTGCCAGCTCACCGATCGGGAACTACGAGCAGTACTTC
.	TRBJ1-3	TRBV6-1	.	CASRFRSNSGNTIYF	TGTGCCAGCAGGTTTCGGTCAAACTCTGGAAACACCATATATTTT
.	TRBJ2-7	TRBV7-9	.	CASSLGVHEQYF	TGTGCCAGCAGCTTAGGGGTCCACGAGCAGTACTTC
TRBD1	TRBJ1-2	TRBV20-1	.	CSAHDRGANGYTF	TGCAGTGCCCACGACAGGGGCGCAAATGGCTACACCTTC
TRBD1	TRBJ1-5	TRBV6-2/TRBV6-3	few	CASTYGDRVNQPQHF	TGTGCCAGCACCTATGGGGACAGGGTAAATCAGCCCCAGCATTTT
.	TRBJ1-2	TRBV7-2	.	CASSSLYGYTF	TGTGCCAGCAGCTCGCTTTATGGCTACACCTTC
.	TRBJ2-7	TRBV6-2/TRBV6-3	.	CASSLRAGSYEQYF	TGTGCCAGCAGTTTGCGGGCTGGCTCCTACGAGCAGTACTTC
.	TRBJ1-2	TRBV7-8	.	CASSPFVGSYGYTF	TGTGCCAGCAGCCCCTTCGTTGGTTCCTATGGCTACACCTTC
.	TRBJ2-1	TRBV12-3/TRBV12-4	.	CASRISGRNEQFF	TGTGCCAGCAGGATTTCCGGACGGAATGAGCAGTTCTTC
.	TRBJ1-2	TRBV19	.	CASSMEAPRRGYTF	TGTGCCAGTAGTATGGAGGCGCCCAGACGGGGCTACACCTTC
.	TRBJ1-4	TRBV15	.	CATSRDLVSVETQGLFF	TGTGCCACCAGCAGAGATCTGGTTTCCGTTGAAACACAGGGTCTGTTTTTT
.	TRBJ1-1	TRBV7-9	once	CASSWDGYNTEAFF	TGTGCCAGCAGCTGGGACGGTTACAACACTGAAGCTTTCTTT
.	TRBJ1-5	TRBV20-1	.	CSAREGARAHQPQHF	TGCAGTGCTAGAGAGGGGGCGCGGGCCCATCAGCCCCAGCATTTT
TRBD1	TRBJ1-1	TRBV7-2	few	CASSLKTGGVNTEAFF	TGTGCCAGCAGCTTGAAGACAGGGGGAGTGAACACTGAAGCTTTCTTT
TRBD1	TRBJ1-6	TRBV6-1	few	CASRTGTGVSPLHF	TGTGCCAGCAGGACCGGGACAGGGGTGTCACCCCTCCACTTT
.	TRBJ2-7	TRBV19	.	CASSIRHSYEQYF	TGTGCCAGTAGTATTCGACATTCGTACGAGCAGTACTTC
TRBD1	TRBJ1-1	TRBV2	.	CASSVRQGRTEAFF	TGTGCCAGCAGTGTTCGACAGGGGAGAACTGAAGCTTTCTTT
.	TRBJ1-4	TRBV15	.	CASRGTNEKLFF	TGTGCCTCTCGAGGAACTAATGAAAAACTGTTTTTT
.	TRBJ2-3	TRBV7-2	.	CASSLTGRGDTQYF	TGTGCCAGCAGCTTGACCGGGCGAGGGGATACGCAGTATTTT
.	TRBJ1-1	TRBV21-1	.	CASSKPTQGANTEAFF	TGTGCCAGCAGCAAACCGACACAGGGTGCGAACACTGAAGCTTTCTTT
.	TRBJ1-5	TRBV12-3/TRBV12-4	.	CASSSFPQSNQPQHF	TGTGCCAGCAGTTCGTTTCCCCAGAGCAATCAGCCCCAGCATTTT
.	TRBJ1-1	TRBV7-8	.	CASSLAWATAEAFF	TGTGCCAGCAGCTTAGCTTGGGCCACGGCTGAAGCTTTCTTT
.	TRBJ1-2	TRBV20-1	few	CSARDSRGGGYTF	TGCAGTGCTAGAGATTCGAGGGGAGGGGGCTACACCTTC
.	TRBJ1-1	TRBV29-1	.	CSVVEGQTRGNTEAFF	TGCAGCGTTGTAGAAGGACAGACTCGTGGAAACACTGAAGCTTTCTTT
.	TRBJ2-7	TRBV7-2	.	CASSSRGGAYEQYF	TGTGCCAGCAGCTCTAGAGGGGGGGCCTACGAGCAGTACTTC
TRBD2	TRBJ2-1	TRBV5-1	few	CASSSRGESSYNEQFF	TGCGCCAGCAGCTCGCGGGGGGAAAGCTCCTACAATGAGCAGTTCTTC
.	TRBJ1-1	TRBV10-3	.	CAISGGTEAFF	TGTGCCATCAGTGGGGGCACTGAAGCTTTCTTT
.	TRBJ1-1	TRBV2	.	CASLRRLNTEAFF	TGTGCCAGTCTCAGGAGGCTGAACACTGAAGCTTTCTTT
.	TRBJ1-5	TRBV7-9	few	CASSFTEGPQHF	TGTGCCAGCAGCTTCACGGAGGGGCCCCAGCATTTT
.	TRBJ2-7	TRBV20-1	.	CSARTRIYEQYF	TGCAGTGCTAGAACCAGAATCTACGAGCAGTACTTC
TRBD2	TRBJ2-2	TRBV27	.	CASRRGGYTGELFF	TGTGCCAGCAGGCGGGGGGGCTACACCGGGGAGCTGTTTTTT
TRBD1	TRBJ2-7	TRBV20-1	.	CSAETGGSYEQYF	TGCAGTGCTGAGACAGGGGGATCCTACGAGCAGTACTTC
TRBD2	TRBJ2-7	TRBV28	.	CASSPRGWGRAGRGEQYF	TGTGCCAGCAGTCCTCGGGGTTGGGGGAGGGCCGGTCGGGGCGAGCAGTACTTC
.	TRBJ1-2	TRBV24-1	.	CATSASGWGGYTF	TGTGCCACCAGTGCCTCAGGCTGGGGTGGCTACACCTTC
.	TRBJ1-2	TRBV12-3/TRBV12-4	few	CASSPDRANYGYTF	TGTGCCAGCAGCCCGGACAGAGCTAACTATGGCTACACCTTC
.	TRBJ2-1	TRBV20-1	.	CSASGLFSSYNEQFF	TGCAGTGCTAGCGGTCTCTTTTCATCCTACAATGAGCAGTTCTTC
.	TRBJ1-5	TRBV12-3/TRBV12-4	.	CASSSGGPGQPQHF	TGTGCCAGCAGCTCGGGGGGGCCGGGGCAGCCCCAGCATTTT
.	TRBJ1-6	TRBV27	.	CASRRTSRDSPLHF	TGTGCCAGCAGAAGGACGTCCAGGGATTCACCCCTCCACTTT
TRBD1	TRBJ1-2	TRBV7-9	.	CASSTGTGEPYGYTF	TGTGCCAGCAGCACCGGGACAGGGGAGCCCTATGGCTACACCTTC
.	TRBJ1-2	TRBV15	few	CATSRDLSGTGGYTF	TGTGCCACCAGCAGAGATCTCTCAGGGACCGGTGGCTACACCTTC